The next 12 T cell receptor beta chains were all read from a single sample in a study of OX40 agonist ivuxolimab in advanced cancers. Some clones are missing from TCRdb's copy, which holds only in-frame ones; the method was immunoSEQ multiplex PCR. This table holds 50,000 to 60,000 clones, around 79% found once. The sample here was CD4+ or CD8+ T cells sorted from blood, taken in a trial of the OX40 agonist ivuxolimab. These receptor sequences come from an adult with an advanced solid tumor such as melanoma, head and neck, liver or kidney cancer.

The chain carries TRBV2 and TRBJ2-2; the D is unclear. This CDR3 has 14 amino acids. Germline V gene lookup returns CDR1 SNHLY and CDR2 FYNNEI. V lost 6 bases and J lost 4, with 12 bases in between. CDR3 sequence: CASRGKRLTGELFF. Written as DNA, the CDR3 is TGTGCCAGCAGGGGTAAGCGCCTCACCGGGGAGCTGTTTTTT.

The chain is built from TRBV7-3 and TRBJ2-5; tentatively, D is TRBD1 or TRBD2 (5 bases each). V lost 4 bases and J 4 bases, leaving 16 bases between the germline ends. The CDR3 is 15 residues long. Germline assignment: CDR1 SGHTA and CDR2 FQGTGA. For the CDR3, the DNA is TGTGCCAGCAGCTCCGGGTCGGGTGGGGGAGAGACCCAGTACTTC. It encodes CASSSGSGGGETQYF.

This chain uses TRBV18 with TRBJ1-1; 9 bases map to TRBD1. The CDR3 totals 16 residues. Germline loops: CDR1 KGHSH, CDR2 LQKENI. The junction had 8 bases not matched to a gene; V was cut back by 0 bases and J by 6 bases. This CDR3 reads CASSPPSGTGTAEAFF. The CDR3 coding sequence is TGTGCCAGCTCACCACCGTCCGGGACAGGGACGGCTGAAGCTTTCTTT.

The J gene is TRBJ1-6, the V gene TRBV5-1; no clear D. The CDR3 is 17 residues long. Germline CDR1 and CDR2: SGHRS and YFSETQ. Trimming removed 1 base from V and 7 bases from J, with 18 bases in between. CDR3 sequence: CASSLIPSNERNSPLHF. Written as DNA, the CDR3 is TGCGCCAGCAGCTTGATCCCGAGCAACGAGAGGAATTCACCCCTCCACTTT.

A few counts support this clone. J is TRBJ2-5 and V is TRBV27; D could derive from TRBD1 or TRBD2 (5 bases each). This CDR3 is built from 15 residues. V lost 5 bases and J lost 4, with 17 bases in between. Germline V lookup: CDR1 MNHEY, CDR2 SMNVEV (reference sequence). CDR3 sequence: CASSAPGRPVETQYF. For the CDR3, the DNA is TGTGCCAGCAGTGCTCCGGGACGACCAGTAGAGACCCAGTACTTC.

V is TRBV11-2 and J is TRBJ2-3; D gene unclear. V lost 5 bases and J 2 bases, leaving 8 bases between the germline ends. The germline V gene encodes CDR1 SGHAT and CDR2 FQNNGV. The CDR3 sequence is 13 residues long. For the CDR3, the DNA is TGTGCCAGCAGCCGACGCCCCACAGATACGCAGTATTTT. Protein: CASSRRPTDTQYF.

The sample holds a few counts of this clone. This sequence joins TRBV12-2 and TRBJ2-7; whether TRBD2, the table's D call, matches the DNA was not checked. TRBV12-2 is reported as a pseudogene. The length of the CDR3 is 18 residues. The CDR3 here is CASRSGSVHEPTSYEQYF. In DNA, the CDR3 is TGTGCAAGTCGCTCCGGTTCGGTTCATGAACCAACTTCCTACGAGCAGTACTTC.

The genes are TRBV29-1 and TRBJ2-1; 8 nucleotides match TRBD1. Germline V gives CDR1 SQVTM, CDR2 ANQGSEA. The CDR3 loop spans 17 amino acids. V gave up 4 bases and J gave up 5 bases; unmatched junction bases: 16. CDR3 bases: TGCAGCGTTGGGAAACCTTGGACAGGGTTAAACGACAATGAGCAGTTCTTC. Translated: CSVGKPWTGLNDNEQFF.

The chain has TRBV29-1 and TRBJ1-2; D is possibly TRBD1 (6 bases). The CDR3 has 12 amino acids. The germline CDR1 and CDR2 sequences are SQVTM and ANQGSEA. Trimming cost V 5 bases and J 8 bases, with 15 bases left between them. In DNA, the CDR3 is TGCAGCGTTAATTCTGGGGGCTTAGGCTACACCTTC. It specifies CSVNSGGLGYTF.

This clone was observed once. The CDR3 loop is CASSGTTGGTEAFF. Written as DNA, the CDR3 is TGTGCCAGCAGTGGAACGACAGGGGGCACTGAAGCTTTCTTT. The chain links TRBV6-1 to TRBJ1-1; 9 positions match TRBD1. This CDR3 spans 14 amino acids. Germline V gene data show CDR1 as MNHNS and CDR2 as SASEGT. The trim removed 4 bases at V and 4 bases at J, leaving 4 bases unmatched.

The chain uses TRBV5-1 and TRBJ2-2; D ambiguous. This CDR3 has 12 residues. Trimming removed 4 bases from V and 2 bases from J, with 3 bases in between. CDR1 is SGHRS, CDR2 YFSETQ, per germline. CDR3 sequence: CASSKNTGELFF. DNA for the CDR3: TGCGCCAGCAGCAAAAACACCGGGGAGCTGTTTTTT.

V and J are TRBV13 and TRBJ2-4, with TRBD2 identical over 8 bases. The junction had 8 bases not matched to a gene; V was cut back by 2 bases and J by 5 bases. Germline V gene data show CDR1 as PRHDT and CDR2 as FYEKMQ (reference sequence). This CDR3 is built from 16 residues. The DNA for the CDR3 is TGTGCCAGCAGCTTAACGGGGGGGCCGCAGGAAAACATTCAGTACTTC. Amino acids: CASSLTGGPQENIQYF.